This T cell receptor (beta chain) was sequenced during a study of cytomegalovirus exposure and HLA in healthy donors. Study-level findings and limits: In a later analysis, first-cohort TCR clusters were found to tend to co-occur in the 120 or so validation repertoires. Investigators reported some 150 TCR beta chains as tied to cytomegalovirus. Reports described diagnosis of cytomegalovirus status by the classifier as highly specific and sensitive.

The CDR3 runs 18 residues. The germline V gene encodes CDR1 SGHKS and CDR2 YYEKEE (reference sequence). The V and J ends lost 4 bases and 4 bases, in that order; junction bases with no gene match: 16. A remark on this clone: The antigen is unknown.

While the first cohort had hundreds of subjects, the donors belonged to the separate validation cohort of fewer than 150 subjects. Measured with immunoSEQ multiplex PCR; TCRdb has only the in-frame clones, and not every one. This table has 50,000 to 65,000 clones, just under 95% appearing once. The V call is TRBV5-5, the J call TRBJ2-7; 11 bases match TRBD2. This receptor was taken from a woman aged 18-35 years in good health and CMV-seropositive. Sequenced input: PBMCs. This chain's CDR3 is CASSPGTSGAQPVYEQYF. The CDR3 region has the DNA TGTGCCAGCAGCCCGGGGACTAGCGGAGCTCAACCGGTGTACGAGCAGTACTTC.